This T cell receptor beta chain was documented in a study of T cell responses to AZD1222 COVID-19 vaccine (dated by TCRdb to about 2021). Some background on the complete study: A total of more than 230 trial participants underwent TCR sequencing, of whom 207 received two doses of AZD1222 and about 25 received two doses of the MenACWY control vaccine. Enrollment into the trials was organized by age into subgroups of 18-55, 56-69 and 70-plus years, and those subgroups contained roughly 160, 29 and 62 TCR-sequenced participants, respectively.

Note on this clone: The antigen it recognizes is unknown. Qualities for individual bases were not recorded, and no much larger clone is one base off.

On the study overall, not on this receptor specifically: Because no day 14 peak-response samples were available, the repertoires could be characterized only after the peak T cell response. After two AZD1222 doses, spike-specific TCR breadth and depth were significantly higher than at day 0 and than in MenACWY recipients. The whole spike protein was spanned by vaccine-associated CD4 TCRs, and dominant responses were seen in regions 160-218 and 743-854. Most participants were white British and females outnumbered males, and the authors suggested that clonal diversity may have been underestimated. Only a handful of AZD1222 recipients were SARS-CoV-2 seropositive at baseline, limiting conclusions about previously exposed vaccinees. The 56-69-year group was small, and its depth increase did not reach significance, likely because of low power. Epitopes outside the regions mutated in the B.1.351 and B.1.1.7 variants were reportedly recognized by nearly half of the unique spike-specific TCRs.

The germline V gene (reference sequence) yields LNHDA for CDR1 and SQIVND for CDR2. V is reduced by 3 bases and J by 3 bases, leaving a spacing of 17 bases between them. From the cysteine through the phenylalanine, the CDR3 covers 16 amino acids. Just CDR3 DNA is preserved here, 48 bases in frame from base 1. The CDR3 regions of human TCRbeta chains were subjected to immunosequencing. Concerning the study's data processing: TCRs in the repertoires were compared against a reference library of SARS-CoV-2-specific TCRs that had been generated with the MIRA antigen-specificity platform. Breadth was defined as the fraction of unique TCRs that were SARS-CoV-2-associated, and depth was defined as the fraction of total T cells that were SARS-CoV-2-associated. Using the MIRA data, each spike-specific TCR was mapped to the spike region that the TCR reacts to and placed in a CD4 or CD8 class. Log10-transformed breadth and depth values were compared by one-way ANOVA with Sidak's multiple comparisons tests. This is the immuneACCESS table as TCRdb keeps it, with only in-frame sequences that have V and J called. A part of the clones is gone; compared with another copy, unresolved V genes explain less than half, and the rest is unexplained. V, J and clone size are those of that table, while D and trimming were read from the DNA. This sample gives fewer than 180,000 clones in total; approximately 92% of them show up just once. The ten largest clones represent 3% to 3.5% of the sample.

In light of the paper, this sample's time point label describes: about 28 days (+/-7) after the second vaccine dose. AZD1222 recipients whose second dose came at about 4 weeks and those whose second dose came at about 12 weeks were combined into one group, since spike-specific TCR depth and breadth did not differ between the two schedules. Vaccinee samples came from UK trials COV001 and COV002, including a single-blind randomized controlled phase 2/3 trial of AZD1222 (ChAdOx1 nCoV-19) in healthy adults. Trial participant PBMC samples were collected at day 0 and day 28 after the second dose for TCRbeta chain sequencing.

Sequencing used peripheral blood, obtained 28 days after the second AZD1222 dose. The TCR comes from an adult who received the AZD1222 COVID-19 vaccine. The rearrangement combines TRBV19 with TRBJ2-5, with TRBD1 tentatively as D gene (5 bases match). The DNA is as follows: TGTGCCAGTAGTATGTTGGCAGGGATAACAAAAGAGACCCAGTACTTC. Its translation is CASSMLAGITKETQYF.